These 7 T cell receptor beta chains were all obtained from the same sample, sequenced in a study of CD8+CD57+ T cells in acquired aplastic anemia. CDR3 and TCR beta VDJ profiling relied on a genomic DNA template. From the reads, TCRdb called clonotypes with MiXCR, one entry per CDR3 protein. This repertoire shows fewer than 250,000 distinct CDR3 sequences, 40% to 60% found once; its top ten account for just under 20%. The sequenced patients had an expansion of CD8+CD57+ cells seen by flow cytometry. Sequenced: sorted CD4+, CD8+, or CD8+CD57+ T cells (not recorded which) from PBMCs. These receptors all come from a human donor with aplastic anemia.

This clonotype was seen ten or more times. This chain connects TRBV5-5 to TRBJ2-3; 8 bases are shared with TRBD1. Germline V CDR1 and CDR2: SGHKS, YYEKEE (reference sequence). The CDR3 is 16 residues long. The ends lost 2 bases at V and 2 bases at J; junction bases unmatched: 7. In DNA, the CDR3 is TGTGCCAGCAGCTTTGTCACAGGGGGGCTCACAGATACGCAGTATTTT. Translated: CASSFVTGGLTDTQYF.

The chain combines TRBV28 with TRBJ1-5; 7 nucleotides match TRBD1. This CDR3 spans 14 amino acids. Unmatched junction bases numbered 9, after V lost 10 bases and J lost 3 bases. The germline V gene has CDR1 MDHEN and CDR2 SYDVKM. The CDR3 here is CAITGAENNQPQHF. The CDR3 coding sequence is TGTGCCATAACAGGGGCGGAGAACAATCAGCCCCAGCATTTT.

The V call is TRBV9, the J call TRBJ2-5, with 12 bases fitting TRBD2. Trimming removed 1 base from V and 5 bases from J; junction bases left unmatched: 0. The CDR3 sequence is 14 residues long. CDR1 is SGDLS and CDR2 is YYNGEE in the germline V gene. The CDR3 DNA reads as TGTGCCAGCAGCGTACTAGCGGGGGGGGAGACCCAGTACTTC. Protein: CASSVLAGGETQYF.

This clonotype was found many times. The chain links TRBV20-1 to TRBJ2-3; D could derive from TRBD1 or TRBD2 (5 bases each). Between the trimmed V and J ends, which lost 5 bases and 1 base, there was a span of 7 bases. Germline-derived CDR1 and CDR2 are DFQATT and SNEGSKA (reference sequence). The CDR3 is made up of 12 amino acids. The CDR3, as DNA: TGCAGTGCTCGGGACGGCACAGATACGCAGTATTTT. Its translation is CSARDGTDTQYF.

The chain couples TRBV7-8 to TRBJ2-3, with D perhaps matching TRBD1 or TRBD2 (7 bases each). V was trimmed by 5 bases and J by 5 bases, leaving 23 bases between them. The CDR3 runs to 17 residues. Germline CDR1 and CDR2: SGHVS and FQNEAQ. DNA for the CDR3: TGTGCCAGCAGCGGGGAGGGGGCGGGCGGAAGAGGAGATACGCAGTATTTT. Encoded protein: CASSGEGAGGRGDTQYF.

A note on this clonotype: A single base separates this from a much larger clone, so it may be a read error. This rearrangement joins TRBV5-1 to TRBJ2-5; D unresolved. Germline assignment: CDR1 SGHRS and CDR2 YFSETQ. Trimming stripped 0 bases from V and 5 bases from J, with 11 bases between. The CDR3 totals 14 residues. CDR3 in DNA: TGCGCCAGCAGCTTGGGCCCTCTTGGGGAGACCCAGTACTTC. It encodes CASSLGPLGETQYF.

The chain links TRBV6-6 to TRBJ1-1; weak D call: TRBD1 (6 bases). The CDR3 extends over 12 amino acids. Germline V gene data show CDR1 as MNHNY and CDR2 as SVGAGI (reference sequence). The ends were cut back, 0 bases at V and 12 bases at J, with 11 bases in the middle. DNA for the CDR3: TGTGCCAGCAGTTACTCGACGGGGGGCCCTTTCTTT. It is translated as CASSYSTGGPFF.